The text below deals with one T cell receptor (beta chain). Its specificity is unknown. These data are taken from a study of blood T cells in healthy people across ages. In germline, CDR1 is SGDLS, CDR2 YYNGEE. This CDR3 region has 13 residues. Trimming cost V 4 bases and J 10 bases; bases outside gene matches: 9. Regarding the study as a whole: With unsorted PBMCs, a conclusive comparison of naive versus antigen-experienced cells was not possible.

The authors ran a second PCR of about 7 to 11 cycles using a sample-barcoded 5' primer and a J-beta primer mix. TCRdb independently ran MiXCR on the 5' RACE reads; one entry per CDR3 protein. The data contain about 800,000 distinct CDR3 sequences, 25% of them singletons. These data are also associated with another study on T cells of mothers and their children. In that study: Donation came from a few healthy Caucasian mothers together with their six children.

Input material: blood. This TCR came from a boy between 10 and 17 years old in good health. The chain is built from TRBV9 and TRBJ1-2; the match to TRBD1 covers 8 bases. CDR3 in amino acids: CASSLGQATLYTF. Here the CDR3 DNA reads TGTGCCAGCAGCTTGGGACAGGCCACGCTCTACACCTTC.